The 8 T cell receptor beta chains below were found in one sample sequenced in a study of blood T cell repertoires in COVID-19. Data came from immunoSEQ multiplex PCR; TCRdb stores just in-frame clones and leaves some out. The sample contains around 270,000 clones, around 85% of which appear only once. The source material was PBMCs or T cells enriched from blood (not recorded which). All receptors derive from a woman under 40 who had recovered from COVID-19.

The chain has TRBV9 and TRBJ2-3, with 8 bases that match TRBD2. The trim removed 0 bases at V and 5 bases at J, leaving 8 bases unmatched. Germline V gene data show CDR1 as SGDLS and CDR2 as YYNGEE. The CDR3 is 16 amino acids. The CDR3 region is CASSVAASGLQDTQYF. The CDR3 DNA follows: TGTGCCAGCAGCGTAGCCGCTAGCGGGCTACAAGATACGCAGTATTTT.

The chain has TRBV19 and TRBJ1-5, with 7 bases lining up with TRBD1. From germline, CDR1 is LNHDA and CDR2 SQIVND (reference sequence). The length of the CDR3 is 15 residues. The junction had 6 bases not matched to a gene; V was cut back by 4 bases and J by 3 bases. As DNA, the CDR3 is TGTGCCAGTAGTACCCCGGACAGGTCCAATCAGCCCCAGCATTTT. Its protein product is CASSTPDRSNQPQHF. The full variable domain, with the rest looked up from reference TRBV19 and TRBJ1-5, is DGGITQSPKYLFRKEGQNVTLSCEQNLNHDAMYWYRQDPGQGLRLIYYSQIVNDFQKGDIAEGYSVSREKKESFPLTVTSAQKNPTAFYLCASSTPDRSNQPQHFGDGTRLSIL.

The V and J genes are TRBV5-1 and TRBJ1-2, with no clear D. Germline V gene lookup returns CDR1 SGHRS and CDR2 YFSETQ. This CDR3 has 14 amino acids. Trimming pared 0 bases from V and 4 bases from J, leaving 10 bases between. In DNA, the CDR3 is TGCGCCAGCAGCTTGGATTGGACTCGCTATGGCTACACCTTC. This encodes CASSLDWTRYGYTF.

This chain joins TRBV6-5 and TRBJ2-5, with unresolved D. This CDR3 contains 11 residues. CDR1 is MNHEY and CDR2 is SVGAGI in the germline V gene. The V end was cut by 5 bases, the J end by 5 bases, with 6 bases between. For the CDR3, the DNA is TGTGCCAGCAGTAAACGGGAGACCCAGTACTTC. Amino acids: CASSKRETQYF.

V and J are TRBV3-1 (or the pseudogene TRBV3-2) and TRBJ1-1; D gene unclear. The germline V gene has CDR1 LGHDT and CDR2 YNNKEL (reference sequence). The CDR3 sequence is 14 residues long. V was clipped by 3 bases and J by 1 base, with 9 bases between them. CDR3 nucleotides: TGTGCCAGCAGCCAGGGCCTTGGGAACACTGAAGCTTTCTTT. Translation gives CASSQGLGNTEAFF.

This clone was seen once. The chain employs TRBV27 and TRBJ1-4, with D possibly matching TRBD1 (6 bases). CDR3 size: 16 residues. Germline CDR1 reads MNHEY; CDR2 reads SMNVEV (reference sequence). The V end lost 5 bases, the J end lost 4 bases, and 17 bases lay between the germline ends. In DNA form, the CDR3 reads TGTGCCAGCAGTACCCGAGGGGGGGCACTTAATGAAAAACTGTTTTTT. Its translation: CASSTRGGALNEKLFF.

This clone showed up just a few times. V usage is TRBV27 and J usage is TRBJ1-6; 9 nucleotides agree with TRBD1. After removal of 3 bases from V and 6 bases from J, the junction contained 3 bases not matched to a gene. Germline V gives CDR1 MNHEY, CDR2 SMNVEV (reference sequence). CDR3 length equals 15 residues. The CDR3 reads CASSLGQGINSPLHF. The DNA for the CDR3 is TGTGCCAGCAGTTTGGGACAGGGTATTAATTCACCCCTCCACTTT.

The chain recombines TRBV19 with TRBJ2-1, with TRBD1 matching over 7 bases. The CDR3 length is 13 residues. CDR1 and CDR2 from the germline V gene are LNHDA and SQIVND (reference sequence). J lost 8 bases, V lost 3 bases, and 4 bases had no gene match. For the CDR3, the DNA is TGTGCCAGTAGTATGACAGGGAAGGATGAGCAGTTCTTC. Translation: CASSMTGKDEQFF.